The next 20 T cell receptor beta chains were all read from a single sample in a study of blood T cells in healthy people across ages. Next came a second PCR, run for about 7 to 12 cycles, which used a sample-barcoded 5' primer along with a J-beta primer mix. MiXCR, run by TCRdb on the 5' RACE reads, gives a single entry per CDR3 protein. The table shows 1.5 million to 2 million distinct CDR3 sequences, with over 25% occurring only once. Material: blood. Every receptor here comes from a woman in her twenties or thirties in good health.

This chain links TRBV4-2 with TRBJ1-2, with unresolved D. The V end was cut by 0 bases, the J end by 3 bases, with 14 bases between. CDR1 and CDR2 from the germline V gene are LGHNA and YNFKEQ. The CDR3 runs 16 residues. The CDR3: CASSQDSSGNYYGYTF. CDR3 coding DNA: TGTGCCAGCAGCCAAGATTCCAGCGGAAACTACTATGGCTACACCTTC.

This clonotype was seen only a few times. The chain is built from TRBV20-1 and TRBJ1-2; perhaps TRBD1 as D (5 bases). Germline values: CDR1 DFQATT, CDR2 SNEGSKA (reference sequence). Trimming removed 5 bases at V and 6 bases at J, with 19 bases between. CDR3 length equals 14 residues. The CDR3, as DNA: TGCAGTGCTCGGGTGCCGAGACAGTCGGATGGCTACACCTTC. Protein product: CSARVPRQSDGYTF.

This clonotype was observed many times. The chain carries TRBV27 and TRBJ2-7; D is perhaps TRBD1 (6 bases). Germline V lookup: CDR1 MNHEY, CDR2 SMNVEV (reference sequence). V was pared by 2 bases and J by 3 bases, with 14 bases between. This CDR3 region has 15 residues. Written as DNA, the CDR3 is TGTGCCAGCAGTTTAGCCAGGGGCGCCTACTACGAGCAGTACTTC. This encodes CASSLARGAYYEQYF.

This clonotype was observed many times. The chain employs TRBV12-5 and TRBJ2-6; D unresolved. V lost 1 base and J 3 bases, leaving 10 bases between the germline ends. Per germline, CDR1 LGHNT and CDR2 FRNRAP. CDR3 length: 16 amino acids. The CDR3 here is CASGLARPGGANVLTF. The CDR3 nucleotides are TGTGCTAGTGGTTTGGCCCGTCCTGGTGGGGCCAACGTCCTGACTTTC.

In the case of this clonotype: A read error is possible here, since a much larger clone lies one base away. The genes are TRBV4-3 and TRBJ2-7; 7 bases map to TRBD1. The V and J ends lost 8 bases and 5 bases, in that order; junction bases with no gene match: 15. This CDR3 is 15 amino acids long. Per germline, CDR1 LGHNA and CDR2 YSLEER. CDR3 residues: CASGTRQGSRNEQYF. CDR3 DNA sequence: TGCGCCAGCGGAACCCGACAGGGTTCCCGCAACGAGCAGTACTTC.

This clonotype came up a few times. The DNA for the CDR3 is TGCAGTGCTAGAAAAACCGGGGGGCGTAATTCACCCCTCCACTTT. Translating gives CSARKTGGRNSPLHF. The chain carries TRBV20-1 and TRBJ1-6; weak D call: TRBD1 (6 bases). Germline CDR1 and CDR2: DFQATT and SNEGSKA (reference sequence). The V gene lost 2 bases and the J gene lost 6 bases, with 14 bases spanning the gap. CDR3 size: 15 residues.

Here the CDR3 DNA reads TGTGCCAGCAGAGATCCGGGACAGGGTCAGCCCCAGCATTTT. Protein product: CASRDPGQGQPQHF. The chain is built from TRBV6-6 and TRBJ1-5, with 9 bases identical to TRBD1. CDR3 length equals 14 residues. V shed 6 bases and J 6 bases; nucleotides not matched to a gene: 6. Germline lookup yields CDR1 MNHNY and CDR2 SVGAGI (reference sequence).

The V gene is TRBV6-5, the J gene TRBJ1-2; perhaps TRBD1 as D (6 bases). The CDR3 sequence is 15 residues long. Per the germline V gene, CDR1 is MNHEY and CDR2 is SVGAGI. Trimming took 6 bases from V and 8 from J, leaving 22 bases between them. The CDR3 reads CASRWGAEGARGYTF. In DNA, the CDR3 is TGTGCCAGCAGGTGGGGGGCAGAGGGTGCGAGGGGCTACACCTTC.

Of note for this clonotype: The junction shows a germline mismatch at one end, possibly a read error. The chain joins TRBV7-9 to TRBJ2-7, with a possible D match to TRBD1 (5 bases). Germline values: CDR1 SEHNR, CDR2 FQNEAQ (reference sequence). CDR3 length: 16 residues. CDR3 in amino acids: CTSSLGVGSRFHEQYF. Here the CDR3 DNA reads TGTACCAGCAGCTTAGGGGTGGGGTCTAGGTTCCACGAGCAGTACTTC.

This clonotype was observed at least ten times. The chain uses TRBV10-1 and TRBJ2-3; D gene ambiguous. Germline CDR1 reads WNHNN; CDR2 reads SYGVQD (reference sequence). The CDR3 is 12 amino acids. Trimming left V 4 bases short and J 11 bases short, with 13 bases between. CDR3 amino acids: CASSAGVKVQYF. In nucleotides, the CDR3 is TGCGCCAGCAGTGCTGGGGTTAAGGTGCAGTATTTT.

V usage is TRBV14 and J usage is TRBJ2-7, with TRBD1 identical over 7 bases. The CDR3 spans 15 residues. With 0 bases clipped from V and 3 bases from J, the junction kept 5 bases outside the gene matches. Germline CDR1 reads SGHDN; CDR2 reads FVKESK. DNA of the CDR3: TGTGCCAGCAGCCAAGACCCGGCAGGGGGCTACGAGCAGTACTTC. As protein: CASSQDPAGGYEQYF.

The CDR3 loop reads CASSRPRTGGDWYGYTF. The CDR3, as DNA: TGTGCCAGCAGCCGCCCGAGGACAGGGGGCGATTGGTATGGCTACACCTTC. V is TRBV5-6 and J is TRBJ1-2; TRBD1 aligns across 11 bases. The CDR3 is made up of 17 amino acids. Germline-derived CDR1 and CDR2 are SGHDT and YYEEEE. Trimming took 4 bases from V and 5 from J; bases not matched to a gene: 13.

This chain uses TRBV12-3 or TRBV12-4 with TRBJ2-3; D is ambiguous. Trimming shortened V by 5 bases and J by 5 bases, and 11 bases separated the two germline ends. CDR3 length: 13 amino acids. CDR3 sequence reads: CASSGRSRDTQYF. In DNA, the CDR3 is TGTGCCAGCAGTGGCCGTTCCCGAGATACGCAGTATTTT.

This chain connects TRBV2 to TRBJ2-7; D is unresolved. V lost 5 bases, J lost 2 bases, and 13 bases lay in between. Germline CDR1 SNHLY, CDR2 FYNNEI. The CDR3 is 14 amino acids. CDR3 region: CASSLNPLAYEQYF. DNA of the CDR3: TGTGCCAGCAGTTTAAACCCCCTCGCCTACGAGCAGTACTTC.

V usage is TRBV20-1 and J usage is TRBJ1-4, with 8 bases that match TRBD1. Unmatched junction bases numbered 5, after V lost 0 bases and J lost 5 bases. The CDR3 length is 15 residues. The germline V gene encodes CDR1 DFQATT and CDR2 SNEGSKA (reference sequence). The CDR3 DNA reads TGCAGTGCTAGAGATCTCACAGGGGGGAATGAAAAACTGTTTTTT. Amino acid sequence: CSARDLTGGNEKLFF.

The chain employs TRBV28 and TRBJ2-1; possible D gene TRBD1, 6 bases. V shed 10 bases and J shed 2 bases, with 18 bases lying between them. Per the germline V gene, CDR1 is MDHEN and CDR2 is SYDVKM. CDR3 size: 15 residues. Written as DNA, the CDR3 is TGTGCCACCGGACCCTCCGACAGGACCTACAATGAGCAGTTCTTC. Translation gives CATGPSDRTYNEQFF.

This clonotype was picked up a small number of times. The V and J genes are TRBV6-4 and TRBJ2-3, with TRBD2 identical over 13 bases. The CDR3 contains 17 residues. From germline, CDR1 is MRHNA and CDR2 SNTAGT. The junction had 7 bases not matched to a gene; V was cut back by 2 bases and J by 5 bases. Here the CDR3 reads CASSDLGTSGAGDTQYF. CDR3 bases: TGTGCCAGCAGTGACCTTGGGACTAGCGGGGCCGGAGATACGCAGTATTTT.

The CDR3 region has the DNA TGTGCCAGCAGTTACGCCAATCTCTTGCGGCTGTTTTTT. This sequence encodes CASSYANLLRLFF. V usage is TRBV12-3 or TRBV12-4 and J usage is TRBJ1-4; the D is unclear. This CDR3 has 13 residues. V was cut by 4 bases and J by 14 bases, with 17 bases left in between.

The chain is built from TRBV11-2 and TRBJ2-5; D is perhaps TRBD1 or TRBD2 (5 bases each). Germline lookup yields CDR1 SGHAT and CDR2 FQNNGV. CDR3 size: 15 residues. V was shortened by 0 bases and J by 1 base, with 9 bases between the two germline ends. The CDR3: CASSLDGTAQETQYF. CDR3 DNA: TGTGCCAGCAGCTTAGATGGGACGGCCCAAGAGACCCAGTACTTC.

This clonotype was seen only a few times. The chain is built from TRBV20-1 and TRBJ2-3; 11 bases agree with TRBD2. Germline CDR1 DFQATT, CDR2 SNEGSKA (reference sequence). V shed 0 bases, J shed 7 bases, and the junction held 9 bases outside the gene matches. This CDR3 contains 16 residues. The CDR3 is CSARDRARTSGHTQYF. DNA for the CDR3: TGCAGTGCTAGAGATAGGGCAAGGACTAGCGGGCATACGCAGTATTTT.